This paragraph covers one TCR beta chain sequence. Its antigen is unknown. The source of the sample is a study of cytomegalovirus exposure and HLA in healthy donors. The study's findings and limits: After further analysis at a later stage, 16,951 TCR beta sequences were associated with HLA alleles at 0.05 false discovery rate.

Per the germline V gene, CDR1 is SGHTA and CDR2 is FQGNSA. J was trimmed by 8 bases and V by 6 bases; bases with no gene match: 10. CDR3 length: 15 amino acids. The primer mix had 60 Vbeta and 13 Jbeta primers. Data came from immunoSEQ multiplex PCR; TCRdb stores just in-frame clones and leaves some out. In the table there are 55,000 to 90,000 clones, around 77% of which are singletons. Sequencing was carried out using PBMCs. The sequence was obtained from a man in his fifties or sixties in good health and CMV-seronegative. This rearrangement joins TRBV7-2 to TRBJ1-4, with TRBD1 matching 9 bases. CDR3 bases: TGTGCCAGCAGGCCCACCGACAGGGGGAGGGAAAAACTGTTTTTT. It codes for CASRPTDRGREKLFF. Based on the CDR3 plus reference TRBV7-2 and TRBJ1-4, the full variable domain is GAGVSQSPSNKVTEKGKDVELRCDPISGHTALYWYRQSLGQGLEFLIYFQGNSAPDKSGLPSDRFSAERTGGSVSTLTIQRTQQEDSAVYLCASRPTDRGREKLFFGSGTQLSVL.